The rows below give T cell receptor beta chains drawn from one sample of a study of blood T cell repertoires in COVID-19. Sequenced by immunoSEQ multiplex PCR; TCRdb stores in-frame clones only, minus some. Among 120,000 to 150,000 clones listed, roughly 84% were seen once. The specimen sequenced was peripheral blood. The receptor source for this set is a woman aged 60 to 75 with acute or convalescent COVID-19. CDR3s include the opening cysteine and the closing phenylalanine or tryptophan. Some rows have no size entry. The others give once, few or many, or a class for an expanded clone.

>TRBV4-3|NA|TRBJ2-7
CASSQDRRGISYEQYF
>TRBV6-5|NA|TRBJ1-6
CATRDRDNSPLHF
>TRBV11-3|NA|TRBJ2-1
CASSLYGSSGGANEQFF
>TRBV30|NA|TRBJ2-7
CAWSAGFSYEQYF
>TRBV6-4|NA|TRBJ2-2
CASKPDGTKNTGELFF
>TRBV13|NA|TRBJ2-7
CASSHRRQHSYEQYF
>TRBV6-2/TRBV6-3|NA|TRBJ2-4
CASSRGQGGINIQYF
>TRBV28|NA|TRBJ1-6
CASSLLSGTVALHF
>TRBV5-3|NA|TRBJ1-5
CANLDRWTDDGPQHF
>TRBV9|NA|TRBJ1-1
CASSVATRTGVGTEAFF
>TRBV4-2|NA|TRBJ1-5
CASSQSGFGNQPQHF
>TRBV7-8|NA|TRBJ2-7
CASSSEGLAAPYEQYF
>TRBV5-1|NA|TRBJ1-2
CASSITGDFGYTF
>TRBV4-3|NA|TRBJ1-6
CASSQDRASKNSPLHF
>TRBV7-9|NA|TRBJ1-2
CASSPPTGIYGYTF
>TRBV2|NA|TRBJ1-2
CASRLTSSYYGYTF
>TRBV7-8|NA|TRBJ1-5
CASSLGGGGGPQHF
>TRBV2|NA|TRBJ2-1
CASSDGAPSYNEQFF
>TRBV11-3|NA|TRBJ1-3
CASSLTISGNTIYF
>TRBV6-4|NA|TRBJ2-1
CASSGLAGGRRNEQFF
>TRBV2|NA|TRBJ2-7
CASSEPAGGPSYEQYF
>TRBV28|NA|TRBJ1-2
CASSRPGTGNGDGYTF
>TRBV11-2|once|TRBJ2-5
CASSPYQGQETQYF
>TRBV3-1/TRBV3-2|NA|TRBJ1-1
CASSQERAGTEAFF
>TRBV11-2|NA|TRBJ2-1
CASSLGAANNEQFF
>TRBV5-5|NA|TRBJ1-5
CASSLDWGAGPQHF
>TRBV28|NA|TRBJ2-2
CASITDRGTGELFF
>TRBV5-1|NA|TRBJ1-2
CASSSGPRDGYTF
>TRBV11-2|NA|TRBJ2-5
CASSLDPQPIPGQAGETQYF
>TRBV9|NA|TRBJ2-3
CASSVDLYGGAADTQYF
>TRBV7-2|NA|TRBJ1-5
CASSLGDSNNQPQHF
>TRBV6-5|NA|TRBJ1-2
CASSTLGASEVYTF
>TRBV6-5|NA|TRBJ1-2
CASSYSRGAGPGGYTF
>TRBV19|NA|TRBJ1-3
CASSTLLGQWATSGNTIYF
>TRBV11-3|NA|TRBJ2-5
CASSFLSGIETQYF
>TRBV9|NA|TRBJ2-6
CASSVVSGANVLTF
>TRBV6-2/TRBV6-3|NA|TRBJ1-6
CASSFQGAASPLHF
>TRBV7-2|NA|TRBJ2-7
CASSPRTGLYEQYF
>TRBV28|once|TRBJ2-1
CANTGVLAGGRPIYNEQFF
>TRBV9|NA|TRBJ2-3
CASSDGAPLNTQYF
>TRBV27|NA|TRBJ2-7
CASSLFGQGPYEQYF
>TRBV4-1|NA|TRBJ2-2
CASSHSSLQGAPNTGELFF
>TRBV7-3|NA|TRBJ2-3
CASSKAGGLTDTQYF
>TRBV5-1|NA|TRBJ2-3
CASSLAGTSTDTQYF
>TRBV30|NA|TRBJ2-4
CAWSAERGKNIQYF
>TRBV5-1|NA|TRBJ1-1
CASSLGWGPTEAFF
>TRBV30|NA|TRBJ2-5
CAWSLGRETQYF
>TRBV28|few|TRBJ1-3
CASSQQGSGNTIYF
>TRBV19|NA|TRBJ2-4
CASSSRDSKNIQYF
>TRBV9|NA|TRBJ1-6
CASSVVPGDNSPLHF
>TRBV3-1/TRBV3-2|NA|TRBJ2-1
CASSQDRLAGTYNEQFF
>TRBV9|NA|TRBJ2-3
CASNSRSAPTDTQYF
>TRBV6-5|NA|TRBJ1-2
CASSDRWGYTF
>TRBV4-3|NA|TRBJ2-7
CASSQDGYRDRGLYEQYF
>TRBV2|NA|TRBJ2-7
CASSRSPGQPSYEQYF
>TRBV6-5|NA|TRBJ2-2
CASGPPGQGTGELFF
>TRBV5-4|once|TRBJ2-7
CASSLGGYKNSYEQYF
>TRBV5-6|NA|TRBJ2-1
CASSLSSPYGNEQFF
>TRBV30|few|TRBJ1-1
CAWRGQGLGNTEAFF
>TRBV2|NA|TRBJ2-5
CASTERETQYF